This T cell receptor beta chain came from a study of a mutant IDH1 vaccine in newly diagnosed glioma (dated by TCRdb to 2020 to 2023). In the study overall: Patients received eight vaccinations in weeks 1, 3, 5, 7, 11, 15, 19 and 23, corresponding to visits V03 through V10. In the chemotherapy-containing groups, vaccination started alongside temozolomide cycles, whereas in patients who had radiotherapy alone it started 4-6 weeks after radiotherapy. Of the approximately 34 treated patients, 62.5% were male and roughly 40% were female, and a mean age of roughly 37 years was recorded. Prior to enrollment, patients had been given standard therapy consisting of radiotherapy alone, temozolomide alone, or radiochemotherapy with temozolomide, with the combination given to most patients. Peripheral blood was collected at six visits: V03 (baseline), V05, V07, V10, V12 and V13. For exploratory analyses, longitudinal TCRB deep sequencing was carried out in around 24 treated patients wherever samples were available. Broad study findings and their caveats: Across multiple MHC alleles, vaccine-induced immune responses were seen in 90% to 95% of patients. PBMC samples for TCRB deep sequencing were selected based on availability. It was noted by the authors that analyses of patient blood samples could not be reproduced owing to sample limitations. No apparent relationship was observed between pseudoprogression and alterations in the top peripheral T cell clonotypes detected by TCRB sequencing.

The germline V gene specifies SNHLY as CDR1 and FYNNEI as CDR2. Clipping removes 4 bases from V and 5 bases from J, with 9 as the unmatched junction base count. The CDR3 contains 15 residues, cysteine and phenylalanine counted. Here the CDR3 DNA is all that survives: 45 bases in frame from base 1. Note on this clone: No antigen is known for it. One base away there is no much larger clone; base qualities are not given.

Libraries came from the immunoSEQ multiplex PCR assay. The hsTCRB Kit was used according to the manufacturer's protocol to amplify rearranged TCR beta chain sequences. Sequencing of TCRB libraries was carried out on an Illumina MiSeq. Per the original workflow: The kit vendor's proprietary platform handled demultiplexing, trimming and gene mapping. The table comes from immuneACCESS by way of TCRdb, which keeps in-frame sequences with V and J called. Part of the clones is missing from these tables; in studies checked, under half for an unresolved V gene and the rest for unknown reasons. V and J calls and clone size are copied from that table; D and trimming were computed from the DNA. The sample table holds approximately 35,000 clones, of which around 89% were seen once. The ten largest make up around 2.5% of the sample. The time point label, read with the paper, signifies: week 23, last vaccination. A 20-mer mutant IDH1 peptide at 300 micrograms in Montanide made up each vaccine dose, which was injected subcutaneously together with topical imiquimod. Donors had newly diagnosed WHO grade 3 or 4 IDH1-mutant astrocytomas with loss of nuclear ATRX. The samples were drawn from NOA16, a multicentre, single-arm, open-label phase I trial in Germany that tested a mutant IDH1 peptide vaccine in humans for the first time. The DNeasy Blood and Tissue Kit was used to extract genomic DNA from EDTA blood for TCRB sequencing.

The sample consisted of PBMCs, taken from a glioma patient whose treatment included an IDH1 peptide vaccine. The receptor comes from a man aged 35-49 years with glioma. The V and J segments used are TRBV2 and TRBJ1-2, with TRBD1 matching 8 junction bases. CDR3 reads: CASSGPRTGRYGYTF. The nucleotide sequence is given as TGTGCCAGCAGTGGCCCGAGGACAGGGCGGTATGGCTACACCTTC.